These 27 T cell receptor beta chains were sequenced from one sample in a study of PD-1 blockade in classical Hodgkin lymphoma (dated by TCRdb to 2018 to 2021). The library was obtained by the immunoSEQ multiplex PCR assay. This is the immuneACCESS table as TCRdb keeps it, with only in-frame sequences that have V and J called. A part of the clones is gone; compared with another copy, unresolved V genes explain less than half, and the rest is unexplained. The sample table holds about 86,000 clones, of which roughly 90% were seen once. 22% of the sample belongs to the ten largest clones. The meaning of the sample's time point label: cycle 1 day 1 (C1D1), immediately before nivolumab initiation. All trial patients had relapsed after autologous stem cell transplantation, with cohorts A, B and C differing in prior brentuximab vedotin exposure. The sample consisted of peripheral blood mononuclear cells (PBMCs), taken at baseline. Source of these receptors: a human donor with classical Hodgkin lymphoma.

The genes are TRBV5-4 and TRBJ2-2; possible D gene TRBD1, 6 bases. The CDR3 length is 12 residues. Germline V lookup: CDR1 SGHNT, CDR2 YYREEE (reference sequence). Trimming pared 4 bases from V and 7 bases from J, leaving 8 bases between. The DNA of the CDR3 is TGTGCCAGCAGCCTGGACAGCGGGGAGCTGTTTTTT. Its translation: CASSLDSGELFF.

This CDR3 reads CASSDQMLRADTQYF. CDR3 DNA: TGTGCCAGCAGTGACCAAATGTTACGGGCGGATACGCAGTATTTT. V gene TRBV6-1 combines with J gene TRBJ2-3, with D uncertain. V lost 3 bases to trimming and J lost 6 bases, with 16 bases between them. The CDR3 is 15 residues long. The V gene's germline CDR1 is MNHNS and CDR2 SASEGT.

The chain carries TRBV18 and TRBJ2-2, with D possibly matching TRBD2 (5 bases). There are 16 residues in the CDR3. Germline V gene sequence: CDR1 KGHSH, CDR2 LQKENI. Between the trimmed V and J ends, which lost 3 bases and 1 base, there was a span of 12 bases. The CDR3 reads CASSPIGLLNTGELFF. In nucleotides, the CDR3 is TGTGCCAGCTCACCTATAGGACTCCTGAACACCGGGGAGCTGTTTTTT.

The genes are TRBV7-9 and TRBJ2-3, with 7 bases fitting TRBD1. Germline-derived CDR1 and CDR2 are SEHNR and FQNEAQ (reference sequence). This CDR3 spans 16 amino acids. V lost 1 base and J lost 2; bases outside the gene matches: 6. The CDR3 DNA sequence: TGTGCCAGCAGCTTAGACAGGGGCAGGGACACAGATACGCAGTATTTT. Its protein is CASSLDRGRDTDTQYF.

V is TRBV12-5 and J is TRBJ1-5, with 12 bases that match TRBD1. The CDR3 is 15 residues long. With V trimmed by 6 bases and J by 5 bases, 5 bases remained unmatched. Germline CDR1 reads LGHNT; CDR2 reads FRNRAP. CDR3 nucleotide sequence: TGTGCTAGTGGCGAGGGACAGGGGGCAGATCAGCCCCAGCATTTT. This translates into CASGEGQGADQPQHF.

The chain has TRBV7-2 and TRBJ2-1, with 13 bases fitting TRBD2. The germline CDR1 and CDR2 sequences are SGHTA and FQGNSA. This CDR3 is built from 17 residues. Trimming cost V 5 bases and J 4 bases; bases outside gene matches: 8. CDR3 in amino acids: CASSQRTSGSSYNEQFF. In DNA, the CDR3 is TGTGCCAGCAGCCAACGGACTAGCGGGAGTTCGTACAATGAGCAGTTCTTC.

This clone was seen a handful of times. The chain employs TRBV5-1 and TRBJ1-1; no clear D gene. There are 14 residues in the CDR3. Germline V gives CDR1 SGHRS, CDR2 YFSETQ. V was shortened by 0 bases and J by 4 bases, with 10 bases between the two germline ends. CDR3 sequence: CASSLASGGTEAFF. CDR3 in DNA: TGCGCCAGCAGCTTGGCTTCCGGCGGCACTGAAGCTTTCTTT.

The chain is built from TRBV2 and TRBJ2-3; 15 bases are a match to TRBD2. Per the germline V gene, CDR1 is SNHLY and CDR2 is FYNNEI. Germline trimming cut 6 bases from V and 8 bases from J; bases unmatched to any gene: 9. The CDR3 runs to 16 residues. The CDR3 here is CASSSSGLAGGSTQYF. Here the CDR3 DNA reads TGTGCCAGCAGCTCATCGGGACTAGCGGGGGGAAGTACGCAGTATTTT.

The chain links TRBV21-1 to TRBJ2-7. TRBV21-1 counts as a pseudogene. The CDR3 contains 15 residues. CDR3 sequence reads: CASSKDQSSYYEQYF. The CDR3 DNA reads TGTGCCAGCAGCAAGGACCAATCTTCCTACTACGAGCAGTACTTC.

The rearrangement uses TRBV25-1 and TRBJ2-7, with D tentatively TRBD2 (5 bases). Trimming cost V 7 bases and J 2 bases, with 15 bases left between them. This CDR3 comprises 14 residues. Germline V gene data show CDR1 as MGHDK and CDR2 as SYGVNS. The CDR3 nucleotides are TGTGCCAGCACCTCCCGGCGGGCTCCCTACGAGCAGTACTTC. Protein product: CASTSRRAPYEQYF.

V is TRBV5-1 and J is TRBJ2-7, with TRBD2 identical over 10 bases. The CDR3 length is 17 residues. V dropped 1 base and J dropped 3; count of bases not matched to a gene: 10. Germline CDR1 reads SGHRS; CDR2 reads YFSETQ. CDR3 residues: CASSLSSGRALGYEQYF. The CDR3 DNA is TGCGCCAGCAGCTTGTCCAGCGGGAGGGCCTTAGGCTACGAGCAGTACTTC.

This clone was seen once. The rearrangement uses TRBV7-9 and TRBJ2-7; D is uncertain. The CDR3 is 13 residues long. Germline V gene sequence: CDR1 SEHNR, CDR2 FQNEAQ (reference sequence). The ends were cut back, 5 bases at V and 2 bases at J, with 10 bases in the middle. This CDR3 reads CASSPPGTYEQYF. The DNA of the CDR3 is TGTGCCAGCAGCCCCCCAGGAACCTACGAGCAGTACTTC. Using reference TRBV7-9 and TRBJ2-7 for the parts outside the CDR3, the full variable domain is DTGVSQNPRHKITKRGQNVTFRCDPISEHNRLYWYRQTLGQGPEFLTYFQNEAQLEKSRLLSDRFSAERPKGSFSTLEIQRTEQGDSAMYLCASSPPGTYEQYFGPGTRLTVT.

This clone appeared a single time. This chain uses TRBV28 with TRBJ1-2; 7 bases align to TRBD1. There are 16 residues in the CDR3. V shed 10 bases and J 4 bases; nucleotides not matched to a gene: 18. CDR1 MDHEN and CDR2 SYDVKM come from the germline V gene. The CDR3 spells CATPSSTGERGYGYTF. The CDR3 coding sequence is TGTGCCACCCCGTCCTCTACAGGGGAAAGGGGCTATGGCTACACCTTC.

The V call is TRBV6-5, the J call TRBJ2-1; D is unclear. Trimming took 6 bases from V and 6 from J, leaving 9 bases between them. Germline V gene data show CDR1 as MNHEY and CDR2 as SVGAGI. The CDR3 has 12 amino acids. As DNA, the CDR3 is TGTGCCAGCAGCCCTGTGGGCAATGAGCAGTTCTTC. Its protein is CASSPVGNEQFF.

The CDR3 protein is CASSSTGGDEQYF. Written as DNA, the CDR3 is TGTGCCAGTAGTAGTACTGGTGGAGACGAGCAGTACTTC. The chain uses TRBV19 and TRBJ2-7, with unresolved D. Per the germline V gene, CDR1 is LNHDA and CDR2 is SQIVND (reference sequence). V lost 4 bases and J 5 bases, leaving 12 bases between the germline ends. This CDR3 is 13 amino acids long. The full variable domain, with the rest looked up from reference TRBV19 and TRBJ2-7, is DGGITQSPKYLFRKEGQNVTLSCEQNLNHDAMYWYRQDPGQGLRLIYYSQIVNDFQKGDIAEGYSVSREKKESFPLTVTSAQKNPTAFYLCASSSTGGDEQYFGPGTRLTVT.

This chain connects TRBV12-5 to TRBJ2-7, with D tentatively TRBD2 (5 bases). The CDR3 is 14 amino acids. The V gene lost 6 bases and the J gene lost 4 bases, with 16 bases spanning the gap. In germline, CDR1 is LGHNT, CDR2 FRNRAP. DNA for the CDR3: TGTGCTAGTGGCCGGGGTGGGCTCTCTTACGAGCAGTACTTC. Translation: CASGRGGLSYEQYF.

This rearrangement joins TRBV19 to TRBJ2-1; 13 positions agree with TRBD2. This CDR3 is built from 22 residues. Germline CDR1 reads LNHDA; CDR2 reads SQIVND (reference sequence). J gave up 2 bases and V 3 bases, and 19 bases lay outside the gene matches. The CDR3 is CASSMNGWETSGRWGPYNEQFF. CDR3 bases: TGTGCCAGTAGTATGAATGGGTGGGAGACTAGCGGGAGGTGGGGCCCCTACAATGAGCAGTTCTTC.

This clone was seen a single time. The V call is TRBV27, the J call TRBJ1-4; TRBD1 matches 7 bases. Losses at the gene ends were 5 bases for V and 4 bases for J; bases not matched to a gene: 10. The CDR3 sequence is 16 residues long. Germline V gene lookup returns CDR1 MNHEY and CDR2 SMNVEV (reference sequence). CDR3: CASSAQGQTVNEKLFF. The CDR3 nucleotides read TGTGCCAGCAGTGCGCAGGGACAGACCGTTAATGAAAAACTGTTTTTT. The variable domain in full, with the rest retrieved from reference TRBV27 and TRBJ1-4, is EAQVTQNPRYLITVTGKKLTVTCSQNMNHEYMSWYRQDPGLGLRQIYYSMNVEVTDKGDVPEGYKVSRKEKRNFPLILESPSPNQTSLYFCASSAQGQTVNEKLFFGSGTQLSVL.

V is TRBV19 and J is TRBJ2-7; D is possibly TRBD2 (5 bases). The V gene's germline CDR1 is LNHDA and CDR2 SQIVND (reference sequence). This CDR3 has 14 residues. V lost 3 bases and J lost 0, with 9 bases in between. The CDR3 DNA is TGTGCCAGTAGTATTAGGGAGAGCTCCTACGAGCAGTACTTC. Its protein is CASSIRESSYEQYF.

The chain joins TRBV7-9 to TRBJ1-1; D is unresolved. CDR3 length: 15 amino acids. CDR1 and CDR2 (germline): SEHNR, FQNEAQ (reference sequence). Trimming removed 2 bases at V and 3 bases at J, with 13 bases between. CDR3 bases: TGTGCCAGCAGCTTAACCCCGCTTCCGGACACTGAAGCTTTCTTT. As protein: CASSLTPLPDTEAFF.

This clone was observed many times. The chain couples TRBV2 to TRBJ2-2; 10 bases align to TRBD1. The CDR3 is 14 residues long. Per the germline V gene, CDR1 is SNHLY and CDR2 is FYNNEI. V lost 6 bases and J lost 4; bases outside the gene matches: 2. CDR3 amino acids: CASRGDRGTGELFF. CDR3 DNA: TGTGCCAGCAGGGGGGACAGGGGCACCGGGGAGCTGTTTTTT. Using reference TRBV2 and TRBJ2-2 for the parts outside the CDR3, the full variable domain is EPEVTQTPSHQVTQMGQEVILRCVPISNHLYFYWYRQILGQKVEFLVSFYNNEISEKSEIFDDQFSVERPDGSNFTLKIRSTKLEDSAMYFCASRGDRGTGELFFGEGSRLTVL.

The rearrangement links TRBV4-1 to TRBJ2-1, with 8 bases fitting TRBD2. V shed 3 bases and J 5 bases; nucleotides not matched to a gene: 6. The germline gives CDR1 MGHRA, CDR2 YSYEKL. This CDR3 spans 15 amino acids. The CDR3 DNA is TGCGCCAGCAGCCATGGACTAGCCGGAAACAATGAGCAGTTCTTC. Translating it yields CASSHGLAGNNEQFF.

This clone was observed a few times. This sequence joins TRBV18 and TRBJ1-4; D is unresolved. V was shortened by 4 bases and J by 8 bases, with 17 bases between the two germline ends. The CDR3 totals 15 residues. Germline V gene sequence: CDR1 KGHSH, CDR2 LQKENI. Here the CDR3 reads CASSRNPPEGEKLFF. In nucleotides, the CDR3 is TGTGCCAGCTCACGTAATCCCCCCGAAGGCGAAAAACTGTTTTTT. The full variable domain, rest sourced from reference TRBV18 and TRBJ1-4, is NAGVMQNPRHLVRRRGQEARLRCSPMKGHSHVYWYRQLPEEGLKFMVYLQKENIIDESGMPKERFSAEFPKEGPSILRIQQVVRGDSAAYFCASSRNPPEGEKLFFGSGTQLSVL.

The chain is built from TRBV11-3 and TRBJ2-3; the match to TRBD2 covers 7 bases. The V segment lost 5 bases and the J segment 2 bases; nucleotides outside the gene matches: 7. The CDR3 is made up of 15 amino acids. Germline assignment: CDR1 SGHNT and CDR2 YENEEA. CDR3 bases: TGTGCCAGCAGCCCGGCTGGGGGGGACACAGATACGCAGTATTTT. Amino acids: CASSPAGGDTDTQYF.

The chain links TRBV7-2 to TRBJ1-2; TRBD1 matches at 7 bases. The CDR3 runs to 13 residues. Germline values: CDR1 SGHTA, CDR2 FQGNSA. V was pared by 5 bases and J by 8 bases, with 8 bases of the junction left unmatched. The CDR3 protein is CASSADRVGGYTF. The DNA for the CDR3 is TGTGCCAGCAGCGCCGACAGGGTGGGGGGCTACACCTTC.

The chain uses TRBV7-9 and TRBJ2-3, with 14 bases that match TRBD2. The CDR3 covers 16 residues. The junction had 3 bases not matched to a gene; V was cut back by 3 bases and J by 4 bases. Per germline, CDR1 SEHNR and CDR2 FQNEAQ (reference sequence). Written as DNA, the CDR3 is TGTGCCAGCAGCTTCCGACTAGCGGGAGGGGCAGATACGCAGTATTTT. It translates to CASSFRLAGGADTQYF.

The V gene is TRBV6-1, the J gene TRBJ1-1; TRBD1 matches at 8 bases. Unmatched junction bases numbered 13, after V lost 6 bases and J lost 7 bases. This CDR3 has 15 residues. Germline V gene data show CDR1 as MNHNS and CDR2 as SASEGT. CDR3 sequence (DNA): TGTGCCAGCAGCCCGAAGGGACAGGTCGCCCTTGAAGCTTTCTTT. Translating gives CASSPKGQVALEAFF.